This T cell receptor (beta chain) was sequenced for a study of blood T cell repertoires in COVID-19. Across the study: Samples taken during acute and convalescent COVID-19 were collected in the United States, Italy and Spain. T cells, B-cell-depleted T cells, or PBMCs supplied cDNA or gDNA.

Original methodology: How many nucleated cells were present was estimated from reference gene primer amplification. Using immunoSEQ multiplex PCR, the repertoire was profiled, and TCRdb retains in-frame clones only, with some absent. That table supplies the V and J calls and clone size; D and trimming were determined from the DNA. Of about 300,000 clones in the sample, around 89% were seen once. The V end lost 0 bases, the J end lost 7 bases, and 9 bases lay between the germline ends. The CDR3 consists of 13 residues. CDR1 is MNHEY and CDR2 is SVGAGI in the germline V gene. The chain employs TRBV6-5 and TRBJ1-2; tentative D call: TRBD1 (5 bases). The sample taken for sequencing was peripheral blood. This TCR derives from a man aged 35 to 55 with acute or convalescent COVID-19. The CDR3 here is CASSYSGGTGYTF. CDR3 nucleotide sequence: TGTGCCAGCAGTTACTCGGGGGGGACTGGCTACACCTTC.